This T cell receptor (beta chain) is drawn from a study of control samples from healthy donors and cancer patients. Sequencing used immunoSEQ multiplex PCR; TCRdb keeps in-frame clones, though not all of them. The sample shows roughly 370,000 clones, about 93% of them seen only once. The CDR3 covers 16 residues. Trimming took off 1 base at V and 0 bases at J, with 9 bases between the two ends. Looked up from germline, CDR1 is KGHSH and CDR2 is LQKENI. The specimen sequenced was PBMCs. The clonotype originates from a man aged 40-55 years with head and neck cancer. The V and J genes are TRBV18 and TRBJ2-2; no definite D call. The CDR3 spells CASSPLTTTNTGELFF. The CDR3 region has the DNA TGTGCCAGCTCACCACTGACGACAACGAACACCGGGGAGCTGTTTTTT. The full variable domain, with the rest looked up from reference TRBV18 and TRBJ2-2, is NAGVMQNPRHLVRRRGQEARLRCSPMKGHSHVYWYRQLPEEGLKFMVYLQKENIIDESGMPKERFSAEFPKEGPSILRIQQVVRGDSAAYFCASSPLTTTNTGELFFGEGSRLTVL.